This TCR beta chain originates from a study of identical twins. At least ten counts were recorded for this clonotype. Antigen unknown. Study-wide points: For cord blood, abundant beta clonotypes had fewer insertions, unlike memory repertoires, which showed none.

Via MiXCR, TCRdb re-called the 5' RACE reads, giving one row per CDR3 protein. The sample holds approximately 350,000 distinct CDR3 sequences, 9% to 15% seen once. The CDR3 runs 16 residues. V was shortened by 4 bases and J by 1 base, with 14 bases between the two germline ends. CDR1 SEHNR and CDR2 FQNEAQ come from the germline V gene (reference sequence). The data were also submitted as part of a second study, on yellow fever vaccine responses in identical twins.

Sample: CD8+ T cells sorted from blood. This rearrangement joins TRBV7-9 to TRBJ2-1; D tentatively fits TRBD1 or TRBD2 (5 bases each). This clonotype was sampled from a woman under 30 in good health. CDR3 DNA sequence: TGTGCCAGCAGCTCCCGGTGGGGGTCTTCCTACAATGAGCAGTTCTTC. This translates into CASSSRWGSSYNEQFF.